This paragraph reports one T cell receptor beta chain. The sample belongs to a study of blood T cell repertoires in COVID-19. About the study: Collection of acute and convalescent COVID-19 samples took place in the United States, Italy and Spain.

CDR3 length: 14 residues. V gave up 4 bases and J gave up 1 base, with 10 bases separating them. CDR1 is MGHRA, CDR2 YSYEKL, per germline. Participants had their cohort set by participant-reported clinical history. Original analysis: Estimation of nucleated cell counts was performed using reference gene primer amplification. Profiling relied on immunoSEQ multiplex PCR, and the TCRdb table lists in-frame clones only, not all of them. The V and J calls and clone size come from that table; D and trimming were worked out from the DNA. The sample has about 400,000 clones; 88% are singletons. The chain combines TRBV4-1 with TRBJ1-1; no definite D call. Input material: PBMCs or T cells enriched from blood (not recorded which). This receptor was taken from a woman aged 40-49 years with acute COVID-19. The CDR3 DNA sequence: TGCGCCAGCAGCCGAGGACGGGAGAACACTGAAGCTTTCTTT. Translating it yields CASSRGRENTEAFF.